This T cell receptor (beta chain) was sequenced in a study of technical replicates of blood from a few donors (dated by TCRdb to between 2016 and 2019). Worth noting for this clone: Its antigen remains unidentified. There are no base qualities to consult, and no much larger clone falls within one base.

From its cysteine to its phenylalanine, the CDR3 spans 13 amino acids. The sequence is cut down to CDR3 DNA, 39 bases in frame from base 1. The CDR1 and CDR2 encoded by the germline V gene (reference sequence) are GTSNPN and SVGIG. Trimming removed 5 bases from V and 6 bases from J; the gene matches leave 7 bases unexplained. The protocol used for the library was the immunoSEQ multiplex PCR assay. TCRdb provides this immuneACCESS table in a form limited to in-frame rearrangements. Some clones are lacking; in checked studies, under half of them reflect an unresolved V gene, and why the rest are absent is not known. Within this sample are about 57,000 clones, with 85% to 95% of them counted one time only. The ten largest clones capture about 4.4% of the sample.

The sequencing sample was made of PBMCs. The TCR comes from a human donor in good health. Some clones in this sample may be carry-over from other donors' samples. Here the chain combines TRBV30 and TRBJ1-5; TRBD1 aligns with 7 central bases. The CDR3 reads CAWSGGDSQPQHF. The DNA is TGTGCCTGGTCAGGGGGAGATAGTCAGCCCCAGCATTTT. Where the CDR3 stops, the reference TRBV30 and TRBJ1-5 genes take over; the full variable domain is SQTIHQWPATLVQPVGSPLSLECTVEGTSNPNLYWYRQAAGRGLQLLFYSVGIGQISSEVPQNLSASRPQDRQFILSSKKLLLSDSGFYLCAWSGGDSQPQHFGDGTRLSIL.